This TCR beta chain was captured in a study of monozygotic twins with inflammatory bowel disease. The germline V gene encodes CDR1 MGHDK and CDR2 SYGVNS. The length of the CDR3 is 15 residues. TCRdb re-analyzed the 5' RACE reads; it lists each CDR3 protein once, without DNA. The listing contains around 410,000 distinct CDR3 sequences. The source is a human donor with ulcerative colitis or Crohn's disease, or a healthy co-twin of an affected twin (not recorded which). Sequencing was done on a sample of blood. The chain recombines TRBV25-1 with TRBJ2-7; the TRBD1 assignment by TCRdb is unverifiable without DNA. CDR3: CASSGSGKGSYEQYF.